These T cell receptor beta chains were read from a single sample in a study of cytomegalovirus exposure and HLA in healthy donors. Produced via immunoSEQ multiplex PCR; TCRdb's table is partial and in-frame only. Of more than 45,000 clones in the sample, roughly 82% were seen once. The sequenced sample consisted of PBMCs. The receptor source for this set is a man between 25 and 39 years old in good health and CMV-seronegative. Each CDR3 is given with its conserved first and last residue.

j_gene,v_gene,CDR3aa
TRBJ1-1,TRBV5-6,CASSVGSGGHSAFF
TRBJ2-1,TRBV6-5,CASSYAGKQFF
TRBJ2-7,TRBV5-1,CASSSTRGLAPRAYEQYF
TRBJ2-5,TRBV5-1,CASSLDGTSGGSGETQYF
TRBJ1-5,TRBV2,CASKGQGHQPQHF
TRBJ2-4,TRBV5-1,CASSLGQGNNKNIQYF
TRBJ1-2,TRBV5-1,CASSLRGFQVNYGYTF
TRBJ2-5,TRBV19,CASSIAGTSGGSYQETQYF
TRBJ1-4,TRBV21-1,CASSNLYRTPTNEKLFF
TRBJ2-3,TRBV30,CAWSGREGDTQYF
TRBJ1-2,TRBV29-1,CSVPGVLGNYGYTF
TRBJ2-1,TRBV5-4,CASSLMLGLAGYNEQFF
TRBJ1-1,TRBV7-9,CASSLGHMNTEAFF
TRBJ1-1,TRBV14,CASSQVQGITEAFF
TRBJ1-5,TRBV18,CASSPAGQTHSNQPQHF
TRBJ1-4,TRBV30,CAWSSDEKLFF
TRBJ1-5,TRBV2,CASSDQGEFNQPQHF
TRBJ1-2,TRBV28,CASSFVRGLGYTF
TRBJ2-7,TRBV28,CASSLRGESYEQYF
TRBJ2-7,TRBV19,CASSIDRGETYEQYF
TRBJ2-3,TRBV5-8,CASSLGTGGPGVSDTQYF
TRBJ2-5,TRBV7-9,CASSLDRGRETQYF
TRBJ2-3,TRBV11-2,CASSLLAGGTDTQYF
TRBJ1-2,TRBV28,CASSLDSYGYTF
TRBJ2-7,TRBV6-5,CASSYGQFYEQYF
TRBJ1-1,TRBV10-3,CAISDGRIIMNTEAFF
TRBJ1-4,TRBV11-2,CASSYYGEKLFF
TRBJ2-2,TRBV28,CASSPTGIANTGELFF
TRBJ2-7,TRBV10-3,CAINRQGSSYEQYF
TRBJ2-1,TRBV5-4,CASSPMAHTGEQFF
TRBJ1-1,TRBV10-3,CAISGRDRGSTPTEAFF
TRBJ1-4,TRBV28,CASSPQDRAGEKLFF
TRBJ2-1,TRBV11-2,CASTVRQARGEQFF
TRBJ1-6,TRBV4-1,CASSQEPQYSPLHF
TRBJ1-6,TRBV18,CASSRDHRAVSRSNNSPLHF
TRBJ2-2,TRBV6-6,CASSSRTGVAGELFF
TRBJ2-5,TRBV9,CASSGVGGGETQYF
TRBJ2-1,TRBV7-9,CASSRKGQGAWNEQFF
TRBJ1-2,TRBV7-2,CASSSQTGGNYGYTF
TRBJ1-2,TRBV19,CASSTTPTGGYTF
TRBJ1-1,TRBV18,CASSVQGRTGQGGTEAFF
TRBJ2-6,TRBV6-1,CASSAAGAGANVLTF
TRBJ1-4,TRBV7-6,CASSLAVTGGKLFF
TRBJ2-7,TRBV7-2,CASSFSGTGNYEQYF